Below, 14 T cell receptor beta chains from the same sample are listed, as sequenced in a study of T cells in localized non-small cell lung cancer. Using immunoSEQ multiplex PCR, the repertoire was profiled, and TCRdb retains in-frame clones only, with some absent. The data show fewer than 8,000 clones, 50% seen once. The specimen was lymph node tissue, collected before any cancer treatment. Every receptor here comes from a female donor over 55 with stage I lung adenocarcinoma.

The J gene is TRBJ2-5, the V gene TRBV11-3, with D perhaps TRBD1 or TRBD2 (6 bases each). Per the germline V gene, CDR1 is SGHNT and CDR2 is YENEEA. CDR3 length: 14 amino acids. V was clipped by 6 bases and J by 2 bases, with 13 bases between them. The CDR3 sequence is CASSPRGGQETQYF. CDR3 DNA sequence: TGTGCCAGCAGTCCTAGAGGGGGGCAAGAGACCCAGTACTTC.

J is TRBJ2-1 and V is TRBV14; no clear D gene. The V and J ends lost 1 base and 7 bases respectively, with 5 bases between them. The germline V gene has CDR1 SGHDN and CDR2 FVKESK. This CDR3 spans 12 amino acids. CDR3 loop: CASSQGQNEQFF. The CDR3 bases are TGTGCCAGCAGCCAAGGTCAGAATGAGCAGTTCTTC.

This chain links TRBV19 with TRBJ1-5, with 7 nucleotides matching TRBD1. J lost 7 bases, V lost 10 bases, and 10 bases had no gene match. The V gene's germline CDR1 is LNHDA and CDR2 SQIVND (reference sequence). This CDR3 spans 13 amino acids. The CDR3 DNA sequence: TGTGCCAACAAGACAGGGAAGCTCCAGCCCCAGCATTTT. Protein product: CANKTGKLQPQHF.

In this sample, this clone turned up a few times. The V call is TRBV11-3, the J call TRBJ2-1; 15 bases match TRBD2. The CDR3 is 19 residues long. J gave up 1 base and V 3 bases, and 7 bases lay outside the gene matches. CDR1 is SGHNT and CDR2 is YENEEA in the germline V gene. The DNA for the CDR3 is TGTGCCAGCAGCTTGTTGGGACTAGCGGGGGGCAGTTCCTACAATGAGCAGTTCTTC. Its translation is CASSLLGLAGGSSYNEQFF.

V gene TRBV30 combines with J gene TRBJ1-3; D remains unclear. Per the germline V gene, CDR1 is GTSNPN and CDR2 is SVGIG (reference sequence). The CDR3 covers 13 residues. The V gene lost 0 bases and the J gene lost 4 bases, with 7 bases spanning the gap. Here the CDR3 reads CAWSVIRGNTIYF. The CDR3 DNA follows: TGTGCCTGGAGTGTAATACGCGGAAACACCATATATTTT.

CDR3 sequence reads: CASSRLLVSHEQYF. In nucleotides, the CDR3 is TGTGCCAGCAGCCGATTACTAGTTTCCCACGAGCAGTACTTC. The rearrangement uses TRBV9 and TRBJ2-7; D may be TRBD2 (5 bases). The ends were cut back, 4 bases at V and 5 bases at J, with 16 bases in the middle. Per germline, CDR1 SGDLS and CDR2 YYNGEE. The CDR3 is 14 residues long.

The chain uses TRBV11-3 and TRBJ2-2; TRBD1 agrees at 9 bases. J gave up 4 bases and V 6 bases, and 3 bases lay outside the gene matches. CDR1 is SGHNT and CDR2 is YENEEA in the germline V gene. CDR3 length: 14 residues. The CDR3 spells CASRGTGSTGELFF. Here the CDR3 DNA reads TGTGCCAGCAGGGGGACAGGGAGCACCGGGGAGCTGTTTTTT.

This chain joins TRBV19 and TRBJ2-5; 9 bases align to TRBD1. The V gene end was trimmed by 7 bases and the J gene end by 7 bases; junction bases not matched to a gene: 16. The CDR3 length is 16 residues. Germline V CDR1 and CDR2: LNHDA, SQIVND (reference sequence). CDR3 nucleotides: TGTGCCAGTATCTCTAACCCGGGACAGGGACCAGTGACCCAGTACTTC. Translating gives CASISNPGQGPVTQYF.

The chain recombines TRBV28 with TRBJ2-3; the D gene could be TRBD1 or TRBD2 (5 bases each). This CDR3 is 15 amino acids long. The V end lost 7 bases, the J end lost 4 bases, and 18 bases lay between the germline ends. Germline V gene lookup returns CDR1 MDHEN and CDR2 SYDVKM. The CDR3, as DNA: TGTGCCAGCACCTCTAAGGCAGGGCGGGCAGATACGCAGTATTTT. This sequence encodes CASTSKAGRADTQYF.

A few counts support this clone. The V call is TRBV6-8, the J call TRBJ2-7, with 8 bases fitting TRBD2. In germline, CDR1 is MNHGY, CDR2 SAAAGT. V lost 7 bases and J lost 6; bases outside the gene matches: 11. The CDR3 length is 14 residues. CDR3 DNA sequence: TGTGCCAGCAAAATGGCGGGAGGTGGCGGCGAGCAGTACTTC. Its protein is CASKMAGGGGEQYF.

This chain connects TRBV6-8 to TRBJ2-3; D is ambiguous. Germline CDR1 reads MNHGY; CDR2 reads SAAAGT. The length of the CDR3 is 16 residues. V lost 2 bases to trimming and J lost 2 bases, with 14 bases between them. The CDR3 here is CASSYGLARTTDTQYF. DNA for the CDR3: TGTGCCAGCAGTTACGGTCTCGCGCGGACCACAGATACGCAGTATTTT.

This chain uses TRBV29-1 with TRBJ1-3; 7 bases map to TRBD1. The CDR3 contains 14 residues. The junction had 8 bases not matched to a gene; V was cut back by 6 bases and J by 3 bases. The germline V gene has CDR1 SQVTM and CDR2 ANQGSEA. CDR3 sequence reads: CSVGLGQVGNTIYF. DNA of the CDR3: TGCAGCGTCGGCCTCGGACAGGTTGGAAACACCATATATTTT.

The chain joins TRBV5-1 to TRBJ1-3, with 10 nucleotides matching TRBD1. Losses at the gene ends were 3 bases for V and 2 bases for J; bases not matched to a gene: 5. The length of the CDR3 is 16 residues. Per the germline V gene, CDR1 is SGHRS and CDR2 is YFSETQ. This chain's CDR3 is CASSSGTGVTGNTIYF. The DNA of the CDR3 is TGCGCCAGCAGCTCGGGGACAGGGGTCACTGGAAACACCATATATTTT.

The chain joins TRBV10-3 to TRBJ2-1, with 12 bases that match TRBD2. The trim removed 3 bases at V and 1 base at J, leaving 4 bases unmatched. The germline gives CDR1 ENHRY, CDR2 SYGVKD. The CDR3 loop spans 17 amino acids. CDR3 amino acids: CAISDPGTSGSYNEQFF. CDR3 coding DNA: TGTGCCATCAGTGACCCCGGGACTAGCGGGTCCTACAATGAGCAGTTCTTC.